Presented here are 19 T cell receptor beta chains from one specimen sequenced in a study of tumor-infiltrating lymphocytes in primary liver carcinoma (dated by TCRdb to 2016 to 2017). Sequencing was carried out with an Illumina HiSeq 2500. Using a constant-region primer and ProtoScript II reverse transcriptase, TCRbeta-specific cDNA was reverse-transcribed from about 460 ng total RNA. Construction of the TCRbeta libraries relied on three nested rounds of multiplex PCR, following a slightly modified ARM-PCR procedure. Each of the first two PCR rounds ran for around 10 cycles using multiplex TRBV1-TRBV30 forward primers together with a Cbeta reverse primer. The public sequencing data were trimmed at Q25 with fastp and processed into clonotypes with MiXCR by TCRdb, which kept only in-frame beta chains. When rows share a CDR3 protein, they turn into one entry using the most common DNA and genes. This sample comprises a few hundred thousand distinct CDR3 sequences, about three fifths of them detected only once. 15% to 20% of the sample is taken by the ten largest.

Blood RNA was extracted from unsorted whole blood with TRIzol reagent; germline DNA came from the DNeasy Blood & Tissue kit. The sample consisted of peripheral blood. These receptors all stem from a woman in her twenties or thirties with primary liver carcinoma and hepatitis B virus infection.

As concerns this clonotype: At one end the junction does not follow the germline gene, possibly because of a read error. J is TRBJ1-1 and V is TRBV6-6, with unresolved D. This CDR3 contains 14 residues. CDR1 and CDR2 from the germline V gene are MNHNY and SVGAGI (reference sequence). The CDR3 region is CTSLNSFMNTEAFF. Written as DNA, the CDR3 is TGTACCAGTTTAAATTCGTTCATGAACACTGAAGCTTTCTTT.

Only one count was recorded for this clonotype. A much larger clone is a single base away; this may be a read error. This chain joins TRBV6-5 and TRBJ2-3; D remains ambiguous. V lost 9 bases, J lost 4 bases, and 14 bases lay in between. The CDR3 consists of 13 residues. Germline values: CDR1 MNHEY, CDR2 SVGAGI. DNA of the CDR3: TGTGCCAGGAGGTCGATGGGGTCAGATACGCAGTATTTT. Protein sequence: CARRSMGSDTQYF.

This chain links TRBV5-8 with TRBJ2-7, with D possibly matching TRBD2 (6 bases). The CDR3 consists of 15 residues. The germline CDR1 and CDR2 sequences are SGHTS and YDEGEE. The ends were cut back, 7 bases at V and 2 bases at J, with 19 bases in the middle. The DNA of the CDR3 is TGTGCCAGCGGCTCCCGGGACTTTTTAGCCTACGAGCAGTACTTC. Its translation: CASGSRDFLAYEQYF.

The rearrangement joins TRBV7-9 to TRBJ2-3, with TRBD2 as a possible D gene (5 bases). With 4 bases removed from V and 6 bases from J, the gap between germline ends came to 29 bases. Germline values: CDR1 SEHNR, CDR2 FQNEAQ (reference sequence). The length of the CDR3 is 19 residues. The CDR3 loop reads CASSSRIQASDTSKDTQYF. CDR3 in DNA: TGTGCCAGCAGCTCAAGGATCCAGGCAAGCGACACTAGTAAGGATACGCAGTATTTT.

The CDR3 reads CASSLDRHSYEQYF. DNA of the CDR3: TGTGCCAGCAGCCTGGACCGCCATTCCTACGAGCAGTACTTC. This chain links TRBV7-8 with TRBJ2-7; no reliable D call. Germline V gene lookup returns CDR1 SGHVS and CDR2 FQNEAQ. The CDR3 sequence is 14 residues long. The V end lost 5 bases, the J end lost 1 base, and 12 bases lay between the germline ends.

In its sample, this clonotype was seen once. The V and J genes are TRBV5-4 and TRBJ2-1; 8 nucleotides align to TRBD2. Germline values: CDR1 SGHNT, CDR2 YYREEE (reference sequence). CDR3 length equals 17 residues. The V segment lost 0 bases and the J segment 6 bases; nucleotides outside the gene matches: 11. CDR3 DNA sequence: TGTGCCAGCAGCTTGGGAGCCTCGAGCGGGAGCTCCAATGAGCAGTTCTTC. Protein product: CASSLGASSGSSNEQFF. Complete variable domain (other parts from reference TRBV5-4 and TRBJ2-1): ETGVTQSPTHLIKTRGQQVTLRCSSQSGHNTVSWYQQALGQGPQFIFQYYREEENGRGNFPPRFSGLQFPNYSSELNVNALELDDSALYLCASSLGASSGSSNEQFFGPGTRLTVL.

This clonotype showed up just once. The chain joins TRBV7-9 to TRBJ2-1; 7 positions match TRBD2. V lost 5 bases and J lost 4; bases outside the gene matches: 8. Germline lookup yields CDR1 SEHNR and CDR2 FQNEAQ (reference sequence). This CDR3 spans 15 amino acids. CDR3: CASSPTSRPYNEQFF. The CDR3, as DNA: TGTGCCAGCAGCCCGACTAGCAGACCTTACAATGAGCAGTTCTTC. The variable domain in full, completed from reference TRBV7-9 and TRBJ2-1, reads DTGVSQNPRHKITKRGQNVTFRCDPISEHNRLYWYRQTLGQGPEFLTYFQNEAQLEKSRLLSDRFSAERPKGSFSTLEIQRTEQGDSAMYLCASSPTSRPYNEQFFGPGTRLTVL.

Turning to this clonotype: This may be a read error, as it is one base from a much larger clone. V is TRBV4-1 and J is TRBJ1-1; D uncertain. The length of the CDR3 is 13 residues. V lost 4 bases and J 4 bases, leaving 10 bases between the germline ends. The germline V gene has CDR1 MGHRA and CDR2 YSYEKL. The CDR3 region has the DNA TGCGCCAGCAGCCTCTATTTGAGCACTGAAGCTTTCTTT. It yields the protein CASSLYLSTEAFF.

This clonotype was seen at least ten times. This rearrangement joins TRBV12-3 or TRBV12-4 to TRBJ2-5; 10 nucleotides match TRBD2. CDR3 length: 15 amino acids. The ends lost 4 bases at V and 2 bases at J; junction bases unmatched: 4. The CDR3 region has the DNA TGTGCCAGCAGTTCTAGCGGGAGTCCGCAAGAGACCCAGTACTTC. Residues: CASSSSGSPQETQYF.

This clonotype was seen many times. The chain uses TRBV4-2 and TRBJ2-7; D remains unclear. V was clipped by 1 base and J by 4 bases, with 5 bases between them. CDR1 LGHNA and CDR2 YNFKEQ come from the germline V gene. CDR3 length: 12 residues. CDR3 sequence: CASSQGTYEQYF. The CDR3 DNA follows: TGTGCCAGCAGCCAAGGAACTTACGAGCAGTACTTC.

In this sample, this clonotype turned up many times. The V gene is TRBV6-5, the J gene TRBJ1-5; weak D call: TRBD1 (6 bases). Germline V gene data show CDR1 as MNHEY and CDR2 as SVGAGI. This CDR3 spans 13 amino acids. Trimming left V 5 bases short and J 5 bases short, with 10 bases between. The CDR3 loop reads CASSIGGHQPQHF. DNA of the CDR3: TGTGCCAGCAGTATAGGGGGACATCAGCCCCAGCATTTT.

As for this clonotype: The conserved phenylalanine or tryptophan normally closing the CDR3 is absent here, so this likely arose from a read error. This chain links TRBV11-3 with TRBJ1-1; D possibly corresponds to TRBD1 (5 bases). The CDR3 totals 15 residues. CDR1 SGHNT and CDR2 YENEEA come from the germline V gene. As DNA, the CDR3 is TGTGCTAGCAGCTTAGCCGGCAACAGGTTCACTGAAGCTTTCCTT. Protein product: CASSLAGNRFTEAFL.

Worth noting for this clonotype: A junction boundary mismatches the germline segment, possibly from a read error. This chain connects TRBV6-1 to TRBJ2-3; TRBD2 matches 7 bases. The CDR3 has 16 amino acids. Germline V gives CDR1 MNHNS, CDR2 SASEGT. The CDR3 nucleotides read TGTGCCAACAGTGACCGCGGGAGAGGGGTCCCGGATACGCAGTATTTT. Encoded protein: CANSDRGRGVPDTQYF.

This clonotype showed up many times. The rearrangement links TRBV6-5 to TRBJ2-1, with TRBD2 as a possible D gene (6 bases). The CDR3 spans 13 residues. The V gene's germline CDR1 is MNHEY and CDR2 SVGAGI. V was pared by 5 bases and J by 7 bases, with 12 bases between. CDR3 amino acids: CASSGTAGNEQFF. The CDR3, as DNA: TGTGCCAGCAGTGGGACGGCGGGGAATGAGCAGTTCTTC.

Note on this clonotype: In this CDR3 the conserved last residue, phenylalanine or tryptophan, is missing, so a read error is likely. The CDR3 DNA sequence: TGTGCCAGCGGCTTAGAAAGGAACAATGAGCAGTTCATC. Translated, it gives CASGLERNNEQFI. The chain joins TRBV11-2 to TRBJ2-1, with no clear D. This CDR3 has 13 residues. CDR1 is SGHAT, CDR2 FQNNGV, per germline.

The genes are TRBV4-1 and TRBJ2-1; no reliable D call. Between the trimmed V and J ends, which lost 0 bases and 8 bases, there was a span of 8 bases. The germline CDR1 and CDR2 sequences are MGHRA and YSYEKL. The CDR3 is 13 residues long. CDR3 DNA sequence: TGCGCCAGCAGCCAAGAGTGGGCTCATGAGCAGTTCTTC. Translated: CASSQEWAHEQFF.

Points on this clonotype: In this CDR3 the conserved last residue, phenylalanine or tryptophan, is missing, so a read error is likely. This rearrangement joins TRBV11-2 to TRBJ2-3; D uncertain. The germline V gene has CDR1 SGHAT and CDR2 FQNNGV. The CDR3 totals 14 residues. Here the CDR3 DNA reads TGTGTCAGCAGCTTGGGTCGGTCCGGAGATACGCAGTATTTA. Translation: CVSSLGRSGDTQYL.

V usage is TRBV6-2 or TRBV6-3 and J usage is TRBJ2-1, with D possibly TRBD1 on 6 matching bases. Germline CDR1 MNHEY, CDR2 SVGEGT. The V gene lost 11 bases and the J gene lost 9 bases, with 20 bases spanning the gap. The CDR3 covers 13 residues. The CDR3 loop reads CAGTQQGSGEQFF. CDR3 sequence (DNA): TGTGCCGGCACTCAACAGGGAAGCGGTGAGCAGTTCTTC.

Details on this clonotype: This may arise from a read error, as a much more abundant clone is one base away. The rearrangement joins TRBV12-3 or TRBV12-4 to TRBJ1-1; D remains unclear. The CDR3 consists of 13 residues. Trimming removed 3 bases from V and 5 bases from J, with 10 bases in between. The CDR3 loop is CASSFTWGTEAFF. CDR3 coding DNA: TGTGCCAGCAGTTTCACTTGGGGTACTGAAGCTTTCTTT.